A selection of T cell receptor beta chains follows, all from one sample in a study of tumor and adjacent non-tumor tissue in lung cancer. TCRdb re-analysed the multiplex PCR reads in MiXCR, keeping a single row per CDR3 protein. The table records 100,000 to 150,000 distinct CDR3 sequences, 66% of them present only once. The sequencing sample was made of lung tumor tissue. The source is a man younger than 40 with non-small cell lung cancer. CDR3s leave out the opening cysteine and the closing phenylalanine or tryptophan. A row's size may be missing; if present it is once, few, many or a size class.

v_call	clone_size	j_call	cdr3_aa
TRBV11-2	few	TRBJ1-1	AGSPGRGLIAF
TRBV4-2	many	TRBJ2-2	ASSPSGLAVNTGELF
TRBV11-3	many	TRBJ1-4	ASSSRSGEKLF
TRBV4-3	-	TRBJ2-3	ASSRRLSPTRQLDMQY
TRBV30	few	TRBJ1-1	AWSGTGEEAF
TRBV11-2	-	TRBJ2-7	AINPEAYSYEQY
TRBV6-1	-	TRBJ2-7	TNSEPVAGVYEQY
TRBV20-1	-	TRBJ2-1	SARAVGGHYEQF
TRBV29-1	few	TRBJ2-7	GVEGTSGSYEQY
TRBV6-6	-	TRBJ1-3	TSSPRVPVGNTIY
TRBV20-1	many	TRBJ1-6	SASPQGQVDISPLH
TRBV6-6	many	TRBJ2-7	ASSYPLTGGISHEQY
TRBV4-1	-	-	ASSQEWPFGSYEQF
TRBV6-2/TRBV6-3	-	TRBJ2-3	ASSTQQGGGTDTQY
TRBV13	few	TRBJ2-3	ANSLSTDTQY
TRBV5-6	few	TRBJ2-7	ASSLAWPQASPSYEQY
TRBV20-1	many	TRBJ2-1	SAPRGLAANEQF
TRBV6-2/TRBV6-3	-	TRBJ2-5	TSSSGQAKHETQY
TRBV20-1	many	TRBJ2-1	SARDLGLGNYNEQF
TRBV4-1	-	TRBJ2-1	ASSQLSGRVDNEQF
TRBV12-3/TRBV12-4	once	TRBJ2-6	AGSTSGSSGANVLT
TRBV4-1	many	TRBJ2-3	ASSQDVPSGRAADTQY
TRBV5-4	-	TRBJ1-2	ASSPGQVYGYT
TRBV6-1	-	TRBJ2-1	GSSEQPGEYNEQF
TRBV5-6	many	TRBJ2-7	ASSLELGLAAYEQY
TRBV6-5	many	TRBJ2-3	ASSYSGGIGDTQY
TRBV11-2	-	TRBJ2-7	ASSNQVGRGDMQY
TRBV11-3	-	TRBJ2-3	VSSPLAGSRVDTQC
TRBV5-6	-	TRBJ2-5	ASSHETGAVDTQY
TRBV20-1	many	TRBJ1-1	SARENTEAF
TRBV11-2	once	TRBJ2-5	AGSSDQETQY
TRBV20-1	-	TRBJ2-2	GARDDRGQTGELF
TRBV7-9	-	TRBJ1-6	ASSLVAVSSYNSPLH
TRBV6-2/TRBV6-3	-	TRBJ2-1	ACYRSEANKQF
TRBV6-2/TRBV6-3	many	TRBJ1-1	ASSYPGGDGAF
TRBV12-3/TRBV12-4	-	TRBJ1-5	ASSSRASGNQPLH
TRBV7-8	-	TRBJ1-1	ASSPLGGGTEAF
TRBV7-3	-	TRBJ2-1	ASSLLGEDNEQF
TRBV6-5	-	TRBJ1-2	VSSFGEMSQGYT
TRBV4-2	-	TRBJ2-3	ASSQRSGDSYTQY
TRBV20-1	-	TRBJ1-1	RARDPRAGGEAF
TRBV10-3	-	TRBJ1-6	AISETMGCSNSPLH
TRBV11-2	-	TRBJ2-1	ASSLVSGQSSYNEQS
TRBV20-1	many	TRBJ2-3	SASGLAGKGDTQY
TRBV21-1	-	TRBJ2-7	ASSKGGDEQY